Each of the 3 T cell receptor beta chains below was sequenced from the same sample in a study of T cells and Merkel cell carcinoma outcomes (dated by TCRdb to about 2020). Library creation used the immunoSEQ multiplex PCR assay. TCRdb's version of the immuneACCESS table is confined to in-frame rearrangements and falls short of the full clone set. An unresolved V gene accounts for under half of the shortfall where checked; the remainder is of unknown origin. The sample table shows 5,000 to 6,500 clones, and approximately 80% are seen once. The ten largest clonotypes hold 5.9% of the sample. The sample was tumor tissue from Merkel cell carcinoma. All receptors derive from a human donor with Merkel cell carcinoma.

This sequence joins TRBV12-1 and TRBJ2-3. TRBV12-1 is flagged as a pseudogene. The CDR3 runs to 16 residues. The CDR3 region has the DNA TGTGCCAGCAGCTTTGAGGTCCTAAAGGGTACAGATACGCAGTATTTT. It is translated as CASSFEVLKGTDTQYF.

The rearrangement uses TRBV2 and TRBJ2-6; TRBD1 aligns across 10 bases. The CDR3 contains 17 residues. Trimming removed 5 bases from V and 4 bases from J; junction bases left unmatched: 8. Germline V gene sequence: CDR1 SNHLY, CDR2 FYNNEI. The CDR3 loop reads CASSRQGARPGANVLTF. The CDR3 coding sequence is TGTGCCAGCAGTAGACAGGGGGCGAGGCCCGGGGCCAACGTCCTGACTTTC.

This clone was seen a handful of times. The V gene is TRBV4-1, the J gene TRBJ2-6; D uncertain. This CDR3 region has 16 residues. Germline assignment: CDR1 MGHRA and CDR2 YSYEKL. Deletions cut 0 bases from V and 0 bases from J, with 6 bases between. This CDR3 reads CASSQDRLSGANVLTF. Written as DNA, the CDR3 is TGCGCCAGCAGCCAAGACAGGCTCTCTGGGGCCAACGTCCTGACTTTC.